Presented here are 25 T cell receptor beta chains from one specimen sequenced in a study of T cell changes during pregnancy in multiple sclerosis. Repertoires were generated with immunoSEQ multiplex PCR, while TCRdb's copy carries only in-frame clones and drops some. The table includes roughly 32,000 clones, 89% detected once. The material sequenced was CD8+ T cells from peripheral blood mononuclear cells, taken in the third trimester of pregnancy. The receptors come from a female donor with multiple sclerosis, enrolled in a pregnancy study.

This clone was recorded once. The rearrangement links TRBV4-1 to TRBJ2-7; 7 nucleotides align to TRBD1. CDR3 size: 14 residues. Germline CDR1 MGHRA, CDR2 YSYEKL. V lost 0 bases and J lost 4; bases outside the gene matches: 3. The CDR3 sequence is CASSQEGRGYEQYF. DNA of the CDR3: TGCGCCAGCAGCCAAGAAGGCAGGGGGTACGAGCAGTACTTC.

The CDR3 sequence is CASSLGGVPSYEQYF. The CDR3 coding sequence is TGTGCCAGCAGTTTAGGAGGGGTCCCCTCCTACGAGCAGTACTTC. V usage is TRBV6-5 and J usage is TRBJ2-7; D may be TRBD2 (6 bases). The length of the CDR3 is 15 residues. Germline loops: CDR1 MNHEY, CDR2 SVGAGI. V was trimmed by 4 bases and J by 0 bases, leaving 13 bases between them.

The chain carries TRBV6-5 and TRBJ2-2; 8 bases fit TRBD1. The V and J ends lost 4 bases and 3 bases, in that order; junction bases with no gene match: 4. Germline V gives CDR1 MNHEY, CDR2 SVGAGI. The CDR3 sequence is 15 residues long. Here the CDR3 reads CASSSGQDHTGELFF. CDR3 bases: TGTGCCAGCAGTTCGGGACAGGACCACACCGGGGAGCTGTTTTTT.

The V call is TRBV2, the J call TRBJ2-5; tentatively, D is TRBD1 (6 bases). CDR1 is SNHLY, CDR2 FYNNEI, per germline. The V gene lost 6 bases and the J gene lost 2 bases, with 13 bases spanning the gap. The CDR3 contains 14 residues. In DNA form, the CDR3 reads TGTGCCAGCAGGAGGACAGAGTCTCAAGAGACCCAGTACTTC. Its protein product is CASRRTESQETQYF.

The chain is built from TRBV5-1 and TRBJ2-7, with D possibly being TRBD1 (6 bases). Trimming cost V 3 bases and J 0 bases, with 10 bases left between them. The germline V gene encodes CDR1 SGHRS and CDR2 YFSETQ. The CDR3 contains 14 residues. The CDR3 spells CASSYQDSSYEQYF. The CDR3 nucleotides read TGCGCCAGCAGCTATCAGGACAGCTCCTACGAGCAGTACTTC.

This clone was counted once. This chain uses TRBV6-5 with TRBJ2-7; D is undetermined. The CDR3 covers 11 residues. V lost 2 bases to trimming and J lost 5 bases, with 4 bases between them. Germline V CDR1 and CDR2: MNHEY, SVGAGI. CDR3 DNA: TGTGCCAGCAGTTACGGGCACGAGCAGTACTTC. Translated: CASSYGHEQYF.

The gene calls are TRBV5-1 and TRBJ2-3; perhaps TRBD2 as D (6 bases). Trimming pared 0 bases from V and 5 bases from J, leaving 16 bases between. This CDR3 has 16 amino acids. Germline lookup yields CDR1 SGHRS and CDR2 YFSETQ. The CDR3: CASSLGGLPAGDTQYF. The DNA of the CDR3 is TGCGCCAGCAGCTTGGGGGGACTCCCCGCCGGAGATACGCAGTATTTT. The variable domain in full, with the rest retrieved from reference TRBV5-1 and TRBJ2-3, is KAGVTQTPRYLIKTRGQQVTLSCSPISGHRSVSWYQQTPGQGLQFLFEYFSETQRNKGNFPGRFSGRQFSNSRSEMNVSTLELGDSALYLCASSLGGLPAGDTQYFGPGTRLTVL.

This clone is labeled as large (0.1 to 1%). The chain combines TRBV4-2 with TRBJ2-5, with TRBD1 as a possible D gene (6 bases). Trimming pared 4 bases from V and 0 bases from J, leaving 15 bases between. The CDR3 totals 16 residues. In germline, CDR1 is LGHNA, CDR2 YNFKEQ. CDR3 region: CASSPEHRAYQETQYF. The CDR3 DNA follows: TGTGCCAGCAGCCCGGAACACAGGGCTTACCAAGAGACCCAGTACTTC.

This CDR3 is CASSVPPFGATNEKLFF. DNA of the CDR3: TGTGCCAGCAGTGTCCCCCCCTTCGGGGCAACTAATGAAAAACTGTTTTTT. The chain recombines TRBV6-1 with TRBJ1-4, with no clear D. The CDR3 totals 17 residues. The germline gives CDR1 MNHNS, CDR2 SASEGT. Trimming stripped 4 bases from V and 0 bases from J, with 15 bases between.

The rearrangement joins TRBV28 to TRBJ1-5, with TRBD1 as a possible D gene (6 bases). V gave up 6 bases and J gave up 4 bases, with 16 bases separating them. From germline, CDR1 is MDHEN and CDR2 SYDVKM. The CDR3 spans 15 residues. As DNA, the CDR3 is TGTGCCAGCAGGTCACAGGGAGAGAGGAATCAGCCCCAGCATTTT. Protein product: CASRSQGERNQPQHF.

The chain uses TRBV5-1 and TRBJ2-5; 7 positions agree with TRBD1. CDR3 size: 13 residues. J lost 5 bases, V lost 2 bases, and 3 bases had no gene match. From germline, CDR1 is SGHRS and CDR2 YFSETQ. CDR3 coding DNA: TGCGCCAGCAGCTTCGACAGGGCTGAGACCCAGTACTTC. Translation gives CASSFDRAETQYF.

V is TRBV6-6 and J is TRBJ2-1; 14 positions match TRBD2. CDR1 and CDR2 (germline): MNHNY, SVGAGI (reference sequence). J gave up 10 bases and V 6 bases, and 11 bases lay outside the gene matches. CDR3 length: 16 amino acids. CDR3 sequence: CASSRYPGLAGEEQFF. In DNA, the CDR3 is TGTGCCAGCAGCCGCTATCCGGGACTAGCGGGAGAGGAGCAGTTCTTC.

The rearrangement links TRBV27 to TRBJ1-4; 8 bases agree with TRBD1. Trimming took 5 bases from V and 1 from J; bases not matched to a gene: 3. The CDR3 length is 15 residues. CDR1 and CDR2 (germline): MNHEY, SMNVEV (reference sequence). CDR3 in amino acids: CASSLGQGTNEKLFF. Here the CDR3 DNA reads TGTGCCAGCAGTCTCGGACAGGGAACTAATGAAAAACTGTTTTTT.

The chain combines TRBV27 with TRBJ2-5; TRBD2 is a possible D gene (5 bases). V was clipped by 6 bases and J by 3 bases, with 20 bases between them. There are 16 residues in the CDR3. Germline values: CDR1 MNHEY, CDR2 SMNVEV (reference sequence). CDR3 sequence (DNA): TGTGCCAGCAGCCCCACAGCGGCCCAGAGGAAAGAGACCCAGTACTTC. Translating it yields CASSPTAAQRKETQYF.

V usage is TRBV9 and J usage is TRBJ2-5, with 9 bases lining up with TRBD1. The CDR3 runs 14 residues. With 0 bases clipped from V and 7 bases from J, the junction kept 4 bases outside the gene matches. The V gene's germline CDR1 is SGDLS and CDR2 YYNGEE. CDR3 bases: TGTGCCAGCAGCGTAGTCTGGACAGGGGTGACCCAGTACTTC. This translates into CASSVVWTGVTQYF.

This chain links TRBV4-1 with TRBJ2-3; tentatively, D is TRBD1 (5 bases). The CDR3 loop spans 13 amino acids. Germline CDR1 is MGHRA and CDR2 is YSYEKL. The V and J ends lost 6 bases and 5 bases respectively, with 12 bases between them. The CDR3 protein is CASSTAQGDTQYF. The DNA of the CDR3 is TGCGCCAGCAGTACCGCTCAGGGAGATACGCAGTATTTT.

The chain carries TRBV9 and TRBJ2-2; D remains ambiguous. Trimming removed 0 bases from V and 6 bases from J, with 9 bases in between. Germline CDR1 is SGDLS and CDR2 is YYNGEE. The CDR3 runs 14 residues. DNA for the CDR3: TGTGCCAGCAGCGTAGCCGATCCGGCCGGGGAGCTGTTTTTT. Translating gives CASSVADPAGELFF. Full variable domain (missing parts from reference TRBV9 and TRBJ2-2): DSGVTQTPKHLITATGQRVTLRCSPRSGDLSVYWYQQSLDQGLQFLIQYYNGEERAKGNILERFSAQQFPDLHSELNLSSLELGDSALYFCASSVADPAGELFFGEGSRLTVL.

The CDR3 here is CASSPSTGVAGELFF. In DNA, the CDR3 is TGTGCCAGCAGCCCGTCGACAGGGGTGGCCGGGGAGCTGTTTTTT. The gene calls are TRBV7-7 and TRBJ2-2, with 8 bases aligning to TRBD1. V was pared by 5 bases and J by 6 bases, with 8 bases of the junction left unmatched. CDR1 is SSHAT, CDR2 FNYEAQ, per germline (reference sequence). CDR3 size: 15 residues.

This sequence joins TRBV7-9 and TRBJ2-1; 7 positions match TRBD2. J gave up 0 bases and V 0 bases, and 2 bases lay outside the gene matches. The CDR3 spans 16 residues. Germline V CDR1 and CDR2: SEHNR, FQNEAQ (reference sequence). The CDR3 is CASSLAGGPSYNEQFF. In nucleotides, the CDR3 is TGTGCCAGCAGCTTAGCGGGAGGGCCCTCCTACAATGAGCAGTTCTTC.

V is TRBV9 and J is TRBJ1-2, with D possibly TRBD1 on 5 matching bases. V lost 0 bases, J lost 6 bases, and 15 bases lay in between. The CDR3 loop spans 15 amino acids. Germline lookup yields CDR1 SGDLS and CDR2 YYNGEE. CDR3 protein: CASSVVSGGRDGYTF. In nucleotides, the CDR3 is TGTGCCAGCAGCGTAGTGTCCGGGGGTAGGGATGGCTACACCTTC.

J is TRBJ2-1 and V is TRBV19, with D maybe TRBD1 (5 bases). V lost 5 bases and J lost 7, with 12 bases in between. The length of the CDR3 is 13 residues. Germline values: CDR1 LNHDA, CDR2 SQIVND (reference sequence). CDR3 loop: CASSPGRRNEQFF. The CDR3 DNA is TGTGCCAGTAGTCCAGGGCGTAGGAATGAGCAGTTCTTC.

The rearrangement links TRBV7-9 to TRBJ1-3; perhaps TRBD1 as D (5 bases). The CDR3 extends over 15 amino acids. The germline CDR1 and CDR2 sequences are SEHNR and FQNEAQ (reference sequence). The V end lost 1 base, the J end lost 0 bases, and 7 bases lay between the germline ends. The CDR3 region has the DNA TGTGCCAGCAGCTTAGACAGGAGCTCTGGAAACACCATATATTTT. This encodes CASSLDRSSGNTIYF.

In nucleotides, the CDR3 is TGTGCCAGCAGCCAAGCCCCACCGGGACAGGGGTTCGATCAGCCCCAGCATTTT. Translating gives CASSQAPPGQGFDQPQHF. J is TRBJ1-5 and V is TRBV4-2; 10 bases are shared with TRBD1. The CDR3 length is 18 residues. Losses at the gene ends were 1 base for V and 5 bases for J; bases not matched to a gene: 11. CDR1 LGHNA and CDR2 YNFKEQ come from the germline V gene.

This clone has a single count. This chain links TRBV4-2 with TRBJ1-1; D may be TRBD1 (5 bases). The ends were cut back, 0 bases at V and 2 bases at J, with 16 bases in the middle. Germline V gives CDR1 LGHNA, CDR2 YNFKEQ. This CDR3 contains 17 residues. The CDR3 here is CASSQEWARQINTEAFF. The CDR3 DNA reads as TGTGCCAGCAGCCAAGAGTGGGCGAGACAGATCAACACTGAAGCTTTCTTT.

The chain couples TRBV14 to TRBJ1-1; weak D call: TRBD1 (6 bases). The CDR3 covers 15 residues. CDR1 SGHDN and CDR2 FVKESK come from the germline V gene. Between the trimmed V and J ends, which lost 2 bases and 5 bases, there was a span of 15 bases. The CDR3 loop reads CASSQWEGVGTEAFF. CDR3 DNA sequence: TGTGCCAGCAGCCAATGGGAGGGGGTGGGAACTGAAGCTTTCTTT.